Presented here are 23 T cell receptor beta chains from one specimen sequenced in a study of T cells after yellow fever vaccination. MiXCR, applied by TCRdb to the 5' RACE reads, yields one record per CDR3 protein. This table has 350,000 to 550,000 distinct CDR3 sequences, around 20% appearing once. The sequencing used PBMCs, collected before the yellow fever booster vaccination. These receptors all stem from a man in his late teens or twenties who received the YFV17D yellow fever vaccine.

This clonotype was seen at least ten times. The rearrangement uses TRBV19 and TRBJ1-2; the D is unclear. Per the germline V gene, CDR1 is LNHDA and CDR2 is SQIVND (reference sequence). V lost 5 bases and J 0 bases, leaving 13 bases between the germline ends. The CDR3 is 15 amino acids. CDR3 sequence (DNA): TGTGCCAGTAGTCCGATGGACGGGGCTAACTATGGCTACACCTTC. Translated: CASSPMDGANYGYTF.

The sample holds a few counts of this clonotype. DNA for the CDR3: TGTGCCAGCAGCTTTAGTGGGTACGGAGCTAACTATGGCTACACCTTC. As protein: CASSFSGYGANYGYTF. The V gene is TRBV5-5, the J gene TRBJ1-2; D is uncertain. This CDR3 region has 16 residues. Deletions cut 2 bases from V and 0 bases from J, with 14 bases between. CDR1 is SGHKS, CDR2 YYEKEE, per germline (reference sequence).

This clonotype was observed a handful of times. CDR3: CASSSTGSGVRTEAFF. The CDR3 region has the DNA TGTGCCAGCAGCTCGACAGGGTCCGGGGTAAGGACTGAAGCTTTCTTT. The V call is TRBV7-9, the J call TRBJ1-1; 7 bases agree with TRBD1. The germline CDR1 and CDR2 sequences are SEHNR and FQNEAQ (reference sequence). The CDR3 contains 16 residues. V was pared by 4 bases and J by 5 bases, with 13 bases of the junction left unmatched.

This clonotype appeared a few times. The J gene is TRBJ1-2, the V gene TRBV20-1; 8 bases match TRBD1. This CDR3 has 12 amino acids. Trimming cost V 5 bases and J 7 bases; bases outside gene matches: 6. Germline V lookup: CDR1 DFQATT, CDR2 SNEGSKA (reference sequence). Here the CDR3 reads CSAPDRAGGYTF. DNA of the CDR3: TGCAGTGCTCCGGACAGGGCTGGTGGCTACACCTTC.

In this sample, this clonotype turned up a few times. J is TRBJ2-7 and V is TRBV28; D may be TRBD1 or TRBD2 (5 bases each). Germline lookup yields CDR1 MDHEN and CDR2 SYDVKM. This CDR3 region has 14 residues. V lost 10 bases and J lost 4, with 20 bases in between. This CDR3 is CATIATGDRYEQYV. CDR3 DNA: TGTGCCACCATCGCGACCGGGGACCGATACGAGCAGTACGTC.

This chain connects TRBV7-9 to TRBJ2-6; tentatively, D is TRBD2 (6 bases). Between the trimmed V and J ends, which lost 5 bases and 0 bases, there was a span of 17 bases. The CDR3 contains 18 residues. The germline gives CDR1 SEHNR, CDR2 FQNEAQ (reference sequence). CDR3 in amino acids: CASSPRGGPNSGANVLTF. The CDR3, as DNA: TGTGCCAGCAGCCCGAGGGGAGGACCCAACTCTGGGGCCAACGTCCTGACTTTC.

This chain joins TRBV27 and TRBJ1-5, with a weak D call TRBD1 (5 bases). The germline V and J ends were trimmed by 0 bases and 8 bases, with 11 bases remaining between them. CDR1 is MNHEY, CDR2 SMNVEV, per germline (reference sequence). The CDR3 has 14 residues. The CDR3, as DNA: TGTGCCAGCAGTTTATCGGGGGGGTTGGAGCCCCAGCATTTT. This translates into CASSLSGGLEPQHF.

This sequence joins TRBV25-1 and TRBJ2-5, with TRBD1 matching 7 bases. V lost 2 bases, J lost 5 bases, and 8 bases stayed unmatched. Germline-derived CDR1 and CDR2 are MGHDK and SYGVNS. This CDR3 region has 15 residues. The CDR3 DNA reads TGTGCCAGCAGTGAACTGGACAGGAGGACGGAGACCCAGTACTTC. Translating it yields CASSELDRRTETQYF. Full variable domain (outside the CDR3, taken from reference TRBV25-1 and TRBJ2-5): EADIYQTPRYLVIGTGKKITLECSQTMGHDKMYWYQQDPGMELHLIHYSYGVNSTEKGDLSSESTVSRIRTEHFPLTLESARPSHTSQYLCASSELDRRTETQYFGPGTRLLVL.

This clonotype was observed a few times. This sequence joins TRBV20-1 and TRBJ2-7; perhaps TRBD1 as D (5 bases). CDR3 length: 13 amino acids. In germline, CDR1 is DFQATT, CDR2 SNEGSKA (reference sequence). V dropped 2 bases and J dropped 9 bases, with 17 bases sitting between them. In DNA, the CDR3 is TGCAGTGCTAGAATTCCGCAGGGCCCATGGCAGTACGTC. Residues: CSARIPQGPWQYV.

The chain has TRBV5-5 and TRBJ1-6; no clear D. Germline V gene lookup returns CDR1 SGHKS and CDR2 YYEKEE (reference sequence). This CDR3 spans 16 amino acids. The V gene lost 0 bases and the J gene lost 13 bases, with 20 bases spanning the gap. The CDR3: CASSLASANQIAPLHF. Written as DNA, the CDR3 is TGTGCCAGCAGCTTGGCCTCAGCGAACCAGATTGCCCCCCTCCACTTT. Together with reference TRBV5-5 and TRBJ1-6, the CDR3 gives the full variable domain: DAGVTQSPTHLIKTRGQQVTLRCSPISGHKSVSWYQQVLGQGPQFIFQYYEKEERGRGNFPDRFSARQFPNYSSELNVNALLLGDSALYLCASSLASANQIAPLHFGNGTRLTVT.

This clonotype was seen a few times. The rearrangement joins TRBV11-2 to TRBJ2-4, with a weak D call TRBD2 (6 bases). CDR1 is SGHAT and CDR2 is FQNNGV in the germline V gene. The CDR3 sequence is 17 residues long. V lost 7 bases and J 0 bases, leaving 19 bases between the germline ends. This CDR3 is CASTPGAGGLAKNIQYF. The DNA of the CDR3 is TGTGCCAGCACCCCCGGAGCGGGCGGTTTAGCCAAAAACATTCAGTACTTC.

The V call is TRBV29-1, the J call TRBJ2-7, with 7 nucleotides matching TRBD2. Per germline, CDR1 SQVTM and CDR2 ANQGSEA. The CDR3 totals 13 residues. Trimming at V came to 7 bases and at J to 2 bases, leaving 8 bases not matched to a gene. DNA of the CDR3: TGCAGCGCGCGTCGGGGAGGGACCTACGAGCAGTACTTC. Translated, it gives CSARRGGTYEQYF.

Details on this clonotype: This may be a read error: a much more frequent sequence differs by one nucleotide. V usage is TRBV7-2 and J usage is TRBJ1-5; a possible D gene is TRBD1 (5 bases). The CDR3 totals 13 residues. Deletions cut 3 bases from V and 6 bases from J, with 9 bases between. The germline V gene has CDR1 SGHTA and CDR2 FQGNSA. The CDR3 sequence: CASSLMGGQPQHF. The CDR3 nucleotides are TGTGCCAGCAGCTTGATGGGGGGTCAGCCCCAGCATTTT.

The CDR3 bases are TGCGCCAGCAGTGAGCTACAGGGGGCGAAGGAAGAGACCCAGTACTTC. Translated: CASSELQGAKEETQYF. The chain employs TRBV10-2 and TRBJ2-5; 9 bases line up with TRBD1. The CDR3 contains 16 residues. Per germline, CDR1 WSHSY and CDR2 SAAADI. The V gene end was trimmed by 2 bases and the J gene end by 3 bases; junction bases not matched to a gene: 7.

This chain uses TRBV5-1 with TRBJ2-1; 8 bases align to TRBD2. CDR3 length: 14 amino acids. V shed 4 bases and J 9 bases; nucleotides not matched to a gene: 9. Germline V gene data show CDR1 as SGHRS and CDR2 as YFSETQ. This CDR3 reads CASSEGAGAVEQFF. The CDR3 coding sequence is TGCGCCAGCAGCGAGGGAGCGGGGGCAGTTGAGCAGTTCTTC. Full variable domain (remainder filled in from reference TRBV5-1 and TRBJ2-1): KAGVTQTPRYLIKTRGQQVTLSCSPISGHRSVSWYQQTPGQGLQFLFEYFSETQRNKGNFPGRFSGRQFSNSRSEMNVSTLELGDSALYLCASSEGAGAVEQFFGPGTRLTVL.

The genes are TRBV5-1 and TRBJ1-5, with 9 nucleotides matching TRBD1. Germline V gene data show CDR1 as SGHRS and CDR2 as YFSETQ. CDR3 length: 16 amino acids. V gave up 3 bases and J gave up 7 bases; unmatched junction bases: 11. CDR3 in DNA: TGCGCCAGCAGCTACTCCGGGACAGGGTTGGGCCAGCCCCAGCATTTT. Amino acid sequence: CASSYSGTGLGQPQHF.

This clonotype was seen a handful of times. The chain is built from TRBV7-9 and TRBJ2-2; TRBD2 is a possible D gene (5 bases). V dropped 1 base and J dropped 1 base, with 7 bases sitting between them. Germline CDR1 reads SEHNR; CDR2 reads FQNEAQ (reference sequence). The length of the CDR3 is 15 residues. In DNA form, the CDR3 reads TGTGCCAGCAGCTTAGTCCGGGAGAACACCGGGGAGCTGTTTTTT. This gives the protein CASSLVRENTGELFF.

This clonotype was observed a few times. The chain links TRBV6-2 or TRBV6-3 to TRBJ2-7; perhaps TRBD1 as D (6 bases). The CDR3 covers 12 residues. Trimming cost V 7 bases and J 6 bases, with 13 bases left between them. Looked up from germline, CDR1 is MNHEY and CDR2 is SVGEGT. Written as DNA, the CDR3 is TGTGCCAGCACCCTAGGGGGTGGCGAGCAGTACTTC. Translation: CASTLGGGEQYF.

This clonotype was recorded a few times. The chain links TRBV6-5 to TRBJ1-2; D may be TRBD1 (6 bases). The ends were cut back, 6 bases at V and 8 bases at J, with 13 bases in the middle. The CDR3 runs to 12 residues. Germline V lookup: CDR1 MNHEY, CDR2 SVGAGI. The chain's CDR3 is CASRLTGSGYTF. The CDR3, as DNA: TGTGCCAGCAGGTTAACAGGGAGCGGCTACACCTTC.

This clonotype was found a few times. The rearrangement uses TRBV19 and TRBJ1-5; D is ambiguous. The germline CDR1 and CDR2 sequences are LNHDA and SQIVND (reference sequence). The CDR3 length is 16 residues. Trimming shortened V by 8 bases and J by 1 base, and 18 bases separated the two germline ends. CDR3 protein: CASRTSQTSSNQPQHF. The CDR3 nucleotides are TGTGCCAGTCGCACAAGTCAGACAAGCAGCAATCAGCCCCAGCATTTT.

The chain employs TRBV4-1 and TRBJ2-4, with 7 bases matching TRBD2. CDR1 and CDR2 (germline): MGHRA, YSYEKL. This CDR3 has 12 amino acids. Trimming at V came to 2 bases and at J to 12 bases, leaving 4 bases not matched to a gene. The CDR3 nucleotides read TGCGCCAGCAGCCAAACCGGGACTACTCAGTACTTC. Translating gives CASSQTGTTQYF.

The genes are TRBV7-9 and TRBJ1-2; TRBD1 matches at 11 bases. The CDR3 contains 16 residues. The germline CDR1 and CDR2 sequences are SEHNR and FQNEAQ (reference sequence). Unmatched junction bases numbered 8, after V lost 1 base and J lost 7 bases. This CDR3 is CASSLEVGQGARGYTF. The DNA for the CDR3 is TGTGCCAGCAGCTTAGAAGTCGGACAGGGGGCTCGTGGCTACACCTTC. Based on the CDR3 plus reference TRBV7-9 and TRBJ1-2, the full variable domain is DTGVSQNPRHKITKRGQNVTFRCDPISEHNRLYWYRQTLGQGPEFLTYFQNEAQLEKSRLLSDRFSAERPKGSFSTLEIQRTEQGDSAMYLCASSLEVGQGARGYTFGSGTRLTVV.

This clonotype was counted many times. The gene calls are TRBV29-1 and TRBJ2-7; no clear D. Trimming removed 4 bases at V and 0 bases at J, with 10 bases between. The CDR3 totals 13 residues. CDR1 and CDR2 (germline): SQVTM, ANQGSEA. CDR3 protein: CSVGALSSYEQYF. CDR3 DNA: TGCAGCGTTGGAGCGCTGAGCTCCTACGAGCAGTACTTC.